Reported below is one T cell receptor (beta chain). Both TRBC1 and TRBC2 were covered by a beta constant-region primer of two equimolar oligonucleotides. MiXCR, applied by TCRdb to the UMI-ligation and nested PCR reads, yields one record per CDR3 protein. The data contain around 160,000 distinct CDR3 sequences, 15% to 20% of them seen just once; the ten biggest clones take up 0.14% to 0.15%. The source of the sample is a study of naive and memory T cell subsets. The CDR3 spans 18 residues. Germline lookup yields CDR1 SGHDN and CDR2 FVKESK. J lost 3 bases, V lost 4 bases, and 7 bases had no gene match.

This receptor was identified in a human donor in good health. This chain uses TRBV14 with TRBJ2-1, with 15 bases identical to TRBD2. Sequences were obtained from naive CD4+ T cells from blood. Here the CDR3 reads CASSPTGLAGGLYNEQFF. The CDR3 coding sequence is TGTGCCAGCAGCCCAACGGGACTAGCGGGAGGCCTCTACAATGAGCAGTTCTTC.